This is a list of T cell receptor beta chains from one sample in a study of shared clonotypes between healthy human individuals. Clones were read by immunoSEQ multiplex PCR, and TCRdb kept only the in-frame ones, dropping some. Counted here are more than 2 million clones, approximately 95% occurring once; the ten biggest clones make up approximately 0.13%. The sample taken for sequencing was naive CD4+ T cells sorted from blood. Receptor source: a young man in good health. Each CDR3 is given with its conserved first and last residue. D genes are given only for firm matches. Where a row states a size, it is once, few, many or the class of an expanded clone; other rows omit it.

v_call	clone_size	d_call	j_call	cdr3_aa	cdr3_nt
TRBV6-1	.	.	TRBJ2-2	CASSEYSSPTWELFF	TGTGCCAGCAGTGAATACAGTAGCCCCACCTGGGAGCTGTTTTTT
TRBV4-3	.	.	TRBJ2-1	CASSQEPRSDNEQFF	TGCGCCAGCAGCCAAGAACCCAGGTCCGACAATGAGCAGTTCTTC
TRBV5-1	.	.	TRBJ2-7	CASRVSGSYEQYF	TGCGCCAGCAGGGTATCAGGGAGTTACGAGCAGTACTTC
TRBV18	.	.	TRBJ2-7	CASSPKRANSYEQYF	TGTGCCAGCTCACCCAAGCGGGCCAACTCCTACGAGCAGTACTTC
TRBV6-5	.	TRBD1	TRBJ2-1	CASSSGGRGEQFF	TGTGCCAGCAGTTCAGGGGGCAGGGGTGAGCAGTTCTTC
TRBV19	.	.	TRBJ1-1	CASSRSTEAFF	TGTGCCAGTAGTAGATCCACTGAAGCTTTCTTT
TRBV19	.	.	TRBJ1-6	CASRGPDSSYNSPLHF	TGTGCCAGTAGGGGGCCGGACAGCTCCTATAATTCACCCCTCCACTTT
TRBV7-9	.	.	TRBJ1-6	CASSLSTPYNSPLHF	TGTGCCAGCAGCTTATCAACACCATATAATTCACCCCTCCACTTT
TRBV11-2	.	.	TRBJ1-3	CASSSTTAGNTIYF	TGTGCCAGCAGCTCCACGACGGCTGGAAACACCATATATTTT
TRBV19	.	.	TRBJ2-7	CASKDSYEQYF	TGTGCCAGTAAGGACAGCTACGAGCAGTACTTC
TRBV6-6	.	.	TRBJ1-5	CASTSGGGVNQPQHF	TGTGCCAGCACCAGCGGTGGTGGCGTCAATCAGCCCCAGCATTTT
TRBV4-1	.	.	TRBJ2-6	CASSQGLASGANVLTF	TGCGCCAGCAGCCAAGGCCTAGCTTCTGGGGCCAACGTCCTGACTTTC
TRBV10-3	.	TRBD1	TRBJ2-7	CAISESKAGGFYEQYF	TGTGCCATCAGTGAGTCGAAGGCAGGGGGTTTCTACGAGCAGTACTTC
TRBV28	few	.	TRBJ1-2	CASNMASYGYTF	TGTGCCAGCAATATGGCGTCCTATGGCTACACCTTC
TRBV6-5	.	TRBD1	TRBJ1-2	CASSGTGAGYGYTF	TGTGCCAGCAGTGGGACAGGGGCAGGCTATGGCTACACCTTC
TRBV28	.	TRBD1	TRBJ1-1	CASSLQGLTEAFF	TGTGCCAGCAGCTTACAGGGGCTGACTGAAGCTTTCTTT
TRBV6-6	.	.	TRBJ2-7	CASSWRDEQYF	TGTGCCAGCAGTTGGAGGGACGAGCAGTACTTC
TRBV30	.	.	TRBJ1-2	CAWSVLRGSYGYTF	TGTGCCTGGAGTGTACTGAGGGGTTCGTATGGCTACACCTTC
TRBV9	.	TRBD2	TRBJ2-2	CASSKQLAGVAGELFF	TGTGCCAGCAGCAAACAACTGGCGGGAGTCGCCGGGGAGCTGTTTTTT
TRBV18	.	.	TRBJ2-7	CASSPPLFNEQYF	TGTGCCAGCTCACCCCCTTTATTTAACGAGCAGTACTTC
TRBV6-5	.	.	TRBJ2-1	CASSYSRLYNEQFF	TGTGCCAGCAGTTACTCGAGACTATACAATGAGCAGTTCTTC
TRBV18	once	.	TRBJ2-7	CASSPPNGLHEQYF	TGTGCCAGCTCACCACCTAACGGGCTCCACGAGCAGTACTTC
TRBV5-5	.	.	TRBJ2-2	CASSFRPIGNTGELFF	TGTGCCAGCAGCTTTCGACCGATTGGAAACACCGGGGAGCTGTTTTTT
TRBV5-1	once	TRBD2	TRBJ2-7	CASSRPGTSGRAGAYEQYF	TGCGCCAGCAGCCGCCCCGGGACTAGCGGGAGGGCGGGGGCCTACGAGCAGTACTTC
TRBV7-2	.	TRBD1	TRBJ1-5	CASSSPQGAYGQPQHF	TGTGCCAGCAGCTCGCCGCAGGGGGCCTATGGTCAGCCCCAGCATTTT
TRBV9	.	.	TRBJ1-3	CASSGSGYAGNTIYF	TGTGCCAGCAGCGGTAGCGGTTACGCAGGAAACACCATATATTTT
TRBV7-6	once	.	TRBJ2-3	CASSLGSTDTQYF	TGTGCCAGCAGCTTAGGTAGCACAGATACGCAGTATTTT
TRBV9	.	TRBD1	TRBJ1-1	CASSVDAGGNTEAFF	TGTGCCAGCAGCGTAGATGCAGGGGGTAACACTGAAGCTTTCTTT
TRBV18	.	TRBD2	TRBJ2-3	CASSPPGTTTTDTQYF	TGTGCCAGCTCACCGCCCGGGACTACCACCACAGATACGCAGTATTTT
TRBV2	.	.	TRBJ2-5	CASRTAGRGNQETQYF	TGTGCCAGCAGGACTGCGGGGAGGGGGAATCAAGAGACCCAGTACTTC
TRBV6-1	.	.	TRBJ1-5	CASSGIGTYYSNQPQHF	TGTGCCAGCAGTGGTATAGGGACCTACTATAGCAATCAGCCCCAGCATTTT
TRBV5-5	.	TRBD2	TRBJ2-3	CASSLGASGGTDTQYF	TGTGCCAGCAGCTTGGGGGCTAGCGGGGGCACAGATACGCAGTATTTT
TRBV11-2	.	.	TRBJ1-3	CASRSITGSSGNTIYF	TGTGCCAGCAGAAGCATCACGGGAAGCTCTGGAAACACCATATATTTT
TRBV5-4	.	.	TRBJ2-3	CASSLRQPNTDTQYF	TGTGCCAGCAGCTTGCGCCAACCTAACACAGATACGCAGTATTTT
TRBV11-1	.	.	TRBJ2-5	CASSLAGETQYF	TGTGCCAGCAGCTTAGCGGGGGAGACCCAGTACTTC
TRBV30	.	TRBD1	TRBJ1-6	CAWSVGGTGGFRSLHF	TGTGCCTGGAGTGTAGGCGGCACAGGGGGTTTCAGGTCCCTCCACTTT
TRBV11-2	.	TRBD2	TRBJ2-2	CASSRNLGTSTGELFF	TGTGCCAGCAGCCGGAACTTGGGGACTAGCACCGGGGAGCTGTTTTTT
TRBV9	.	.	TRBJ2-7	CASSVDGASSYEQYF	TGTGCCAGCAGCGTAGACGGGGCGAGTTCCTACGAGCAGTACTTC
TRBV18	.	TRBD1	TRBJ1-6	CASSPRVGQTNSPLHF	TGTGCCAGCTCACCTAGGGTGGGACAGACCAATTCACCCCTCCACTTT
TRBV5-1	.	TRBD2	TRBJ2-7	CASSLKLAGVIEQYF	TGCGCCAGCAGCTTGAAACTAGCGGGAGTCATCGAGCAGTACTTC
TRBV29-1	.	TRBD2	TRBJ2-3	CSVEGLLASTDTQYF	TGCAGCGTTGAGGGCCTACTAGCGAGCACAGATACGCAGTATTTT
TRBV9	.	TRBD2	TRBJ2-3	CASSVGQRGNTDTQYF	TGTGCCAGCAGCGTAGGCCAGCGGGGGAACACAGATACGCAGTATTTT
TRBV27	.	.	TRBJ2-3	CASSLSPTTDTQYF	TGTGCCAGCAGTTTATCACCCACCACAGATACGCAGTATTTT
TRBV30	.	.	TRBJ1-2	CAWSADTYGYTF	TGTGCCTGGAGTGCGGACACCTATGGCTACACCTTC
TRBV5-6	.	TRBD1	TRBJ2-6	CASSSMGTGGSGANVLTF	TGTGCCAGCAGCTCCATGGGGACAGGGGGCTCTGGGGCCAACGTCCTGACTTTC
TRBV2	.	TRBD1	TRBJ1-3	CASSGGGPGTGFGDTIYF	TGTGCCAGCAGTGGCGGGGGTCCCGGGACAGGATTCGGGGACACCATATATTTT
TRBV18	.	TRBD2	TRBJ2-7	CASSPTSGGTYEQYF	TGTGCCAGCTCACCTACTAGCGGAGGGACCTACGAGCAGTACTTC
TRBV5-1	.	TRBD1	TRBJ1-4	CASSEGDRGGEKLFF	TGCGCCAGCAGCGAGGGGGACAGGGGAGGGGAAAAACTGTTTTTT
TRBV28	.	.	TRBJ2-5	CASSAPPFQETQYF	TGTGCCAGCTCCGCCCCGCCGTTTCAGGAGACCCAGTACTTC
TRBV11-2	once	TRBD1	TRBJ1-1	CASSLTGGLNTEAFF	TGTGCCAGCAGCTTAACAGGGGGCTTGAACACTGAAGCTTTCTTT
TRBV5-1	.	.	TRBJ1-1	CASSWGDTEAFF	TGCGCCAGCAGCTGGGGGGACACTGAAGCTTTCTTT
TRBV14	.	TRBD2	TRBJ2-3	CASSQVLAGAVDTQYF	TGTGCCAGCAGCCAAGTGTTAGCGGGAGCGGTAGATACGCAGTATTTT
TRBV6-5	.	.	TRBJ1-4	CASSSNEKLFF	TGTGCCAGCAGTAGTAATGAAAAACTGTTTTTT
TRBV2	.	.	TRBJ1-3	CASSEQGPGGNTIYF	TGTGCCAGCAGTGAACAGGGCCCGGGGGGAAACACCATATATTTT
TRBV5-6	.	TRBD1	TRBJ1-2	CASSLEALTGSYGYTF	TGTGCCAGCAGCTTGGAGGCCTTGACAGGGTCCTATGGCTACACCTTC
TRBV18	.	TRBD1	TRBJ1-3	CASSPRDRGVGNTIYF	TGTGCCAGCTCACCACGGGACAGGGGAGTCGGAAACACCATATATTTT
TRBV7-8	.	.	TRBJ2-5	CASRKTGLNSETQYF	TGTGCCAGCAGAAAAACAGGACTGAACTCAGAGACCCAGTACTTC